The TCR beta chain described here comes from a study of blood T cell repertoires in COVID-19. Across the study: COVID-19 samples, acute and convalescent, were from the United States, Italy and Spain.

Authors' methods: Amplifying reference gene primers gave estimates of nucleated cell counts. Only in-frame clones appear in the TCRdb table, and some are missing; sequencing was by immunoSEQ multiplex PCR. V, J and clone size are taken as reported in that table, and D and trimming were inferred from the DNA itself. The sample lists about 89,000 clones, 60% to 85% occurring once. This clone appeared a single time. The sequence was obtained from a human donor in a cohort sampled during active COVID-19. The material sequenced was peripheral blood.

The CDR3 DNA is TGTGCCAGCAGTCGGGACAGAACCTCTGGGGCCAACGTCCTGACTTTC. Amino acid sequence: CASSRDRTSGANVLTF. This chain uses TRBV2 with TRBJ2-6; 7 bases align to TRBD1. The CDR3 covers 16 residues. Germline V lookup: CDR1 SNHLY, CDR2 FYNNEI. V dropped 5 bases and J dropped 0; count of bases not matched to a gene: 4.